This T cell receptor (beta chain) was obtained from a study of cytomegalovirus exposure and HLA in healthy donors. Findings and limits, study-wide: TCR clusters originating in the first cohort tended to co-occur in the roughly 120 validation repertoires, according to a later analysis.

Sequenced by immunoSEQ multiplex PCR; TCRdb stores in-frame clones only, minus some. Altogether 35,000 to 50,000 clones are present, over 85% being singletons, with the ten largest covering 2.1%. Germline V CDR1 and CDR2: MGHRA, YSYEKL. The CDR3 is 17 amino acids. Trimming at V came to 1 base and at J to 0 bases, leaving 9 bases not matched to a gene. Of note for this clone: Its antigen is undetermined.

The chain employs TRBV4-1 and TRBJ2-7, with 7 positions matching TRBD2. The sample was PBMCs. This sequence was found in a woman aged 18 to 35 in good health and CMV-seronegative. The CDR3 DNA sequence: TGCGCCAGCAGCCAAGGTACTCGGGACTACGCCTCCTACGAGCAGTACTTC. It is translated as CASSQGTRDYASYEQYF.